Given below is one T cell receptor beta chain in context. The record originates from a study of cytomegalovirus exposure and HLA in healthy donors. The PCR was carried out with 60 Vbeta primers and 13 Jbeta primers. Some clones are missing from TCRdb's copy, which holds only in-frame ones; the method was immunoSEQ multiplex PCR. This sample has more than 150,000 clones; roughly 80% occur once, and the top ten carry under 8.5%. The CDR3 length is 19 residues. Germline CDR1 and CDR2: SEHNR and FQNEAQ (reference sequence). V gave up 8 bases and J gave up 0 bases; unmatched junction bases: 16. This TCR was recovered from a woman between 45 and 60 years old in good health and CMV-seropositive. The material sequenced was PBMCs. The chain links TRBV7-9 to TRBJ2-3, with 11 positions matching TRBD2. The DNA of the CDR3 is TGTGCCAGCCGGGAGCTAGCGGGGGGCCCAGAAGTTAGCACAGATACGCAGTATTTT. Translated: CASRELAGGPEVSTDTQYF.